This T cell receptor (beta chain) was documented in a study of blood T cell repertoires in COVID-19. Sequenced by immunoSEQ multiplex PCR; TCRdb stores in-frame clones only, minus some. The sample lists around 240,000 clones, around 86% occurring once. V was pared by 0 bases and J by 6 bases, with 22 bases between. Germline V gene sequence: CDR1 SGDLS, CDR2 YYNGEE. The CDR3 length is 17 residues. The V call is TRBV9, the J call TRBJ2-7, with D possibly TRBD1 on 7 matching bases. What was sequenced was PBMCs or T cells enriched from blood (not recorded which). This clonotype was obtained from a woman aged 45-65 years who had recovered from COVID-19. The DNA of the CDR3 is TGTGCCAGCAGCGTAGCGTTGACAGGGAATGAGGGGGGCGAGCAGTACTTC. Residues: CASSVALTGNEGGEQYF.